This TCR beta chain was captured by sequencing in a study of T-cell memory formation after mild COVID-19 (dated by TCRdb to the early 2020s). About the investigation overall: TCR sequence clusters from the two donors were largely donor specific. Two young, previously healthy adult volunteers made up the cohort, one male and one female. T-cell clones expanding and contracting after mild COVID-19 in a couple of donors were tracked by longitudinal TCRalpha and TCRbeta repertoire sequencing.

Ficoll-Paque density gradient centrifugation was the method used to isolate PBMCs. CDR1 LNHNV and CDR2 YYDKDF are derived from the germline V gene (reference sequence). Compared with germline, V lacks 4 bases and J lacks 4 bases; bases without a gene match: 8. Inclusive of the bounding cysteine and phenylalanine, the CDR3 is 15 residues long. This entry keeps only the CDR3 DNA: 45 bases, framed from base 1. Of note for this clonotype: Its antigen target is currently unknown. No much larger clone is present one base from it, and per-base qualities are unavailable.

This sample was sequenced with an Illumina NovaSeq 6000. cDNA libraries for TCRalpha and TCRbeta were prepared by 5'RACE using constant-segment primers, with sample barcodes and unique molecular identifiers added. RNA was extracted from every sample with Trizol reagent. Amplification of the libraries took two PCR steps, and the second step added a second sample barcode plus Illumina TruSeq adapters. Sequencing of libraries was performed on an Illumina NovaSeq with 2 x 150 bp paired-end reads. The paper's processing steps were these. With migec v1.2.7, reads were demultiplexed and then collapsed into UMI-guided consensus sequences. Using mixcr v2.1.11, UMI consensuses were aligned to TRA and TRB V and J templates and then assembled into clonotypes. A clonotype was counted as expanded or contracted only when both edgeR and NoisET called the clonotype significant, with the noise models trained on biological replicates. edgeR calls used a false discovery rate-adjusted p below 0.01 and a log2 fold-change threshold of 1. As an exploratory analysis of dynamics, PCA with hierarchical clustering was applied to max-normalized trajectories of the 1000 most abundant clonotypes. Separately sequenced CD4+ and CD8+ repertoires were used to assign the CD4 or CD8 phenotype of responding clones. TCRdb took the public reads, trimmed them with fastp at Q25, ran MiXCR for clone calling and kept in-frame beta chains. Rows are combined by CDR3 protein, so each entry shows the most common genes and DNA. Here the V and J calls rest on TCRdb's processing, not on the authors' analysis. The sample records 350,000 or so distinct CDR3 sequences, about 20% of which are singletons. Of the sample, approximately 22% is held by the ten largest clones.

What the study reported, not specific to this receptor: Contracting CD4+ clones appeared mostly in the CM and EM memory subsets, whereas CD8+ clones were enriched in EMRA. Clones contracting from day 15 to 85 had balanced CD4/CD8 phenotypes, while a second wave expanding from day 15 to 37 was biased towards CD4+. SARS-CoV-2 specificity was not confirmed for the second-wave clones peaking on day 37. The study included only a couple of mild cases, and larger cohorts that include severe cases with pre-infection samples were judged to be necessary. Some responding clones were found in pre-infection memory, which suggests that pre-existing cross-reactive memory T cells took part in the SARS-CoV-2 response.

Sequencing input: PBMCs or a T cell subset sorted from them (not recorded which). The sequence was collected from a man aged 18-30 years who had mild COVID-19 (a few samples of this study predate the infection). The sample titles of this study are shuffled in the database, so cell type and time point are left out; the donor was told from shared clones. The chain couples TRBV15 to TRBJ1-2; 8 junctional bases match TRBD1. The sequenced DNA is TGTGCCACCAGCAAGGACAGGGAGGGAGGCTATGGCTACACCTTC. The resulting protein is CATSKDREGGYGYTF.